The 18 T cell receptor beta chains below were found in one sample sequenced in a study of technical replicates of blood from several donors. Repertoires were generated with immunoSEQ multiplex PCR, while TCRdb's copy carries only in-frame clones and drops some. Of tens of thousands of clones listed, over 90% are singletons. Sequenced: T cells isolated from PBMCs. The receptors were gathered from a human donor in good health.

The CDR3: CASSSQTSGGRYNEQFF. The CDR3 DNA reads TGTGCCAGCAGTTCCCAGACTAGCGGGGGTCGGTACAATGAGCAGTTCTTC. The chain recombines TRBV27 with TRBJ2-1; 12 bases line up with TRBD2. Germline CDR1 is MNHEY and CDR2 is SMNVEV (reference sequence). This CDR3 contains 17 residues. V lost 4 bases and J lost 4; bases outside the gene matches: 8.

Here the CDR3 DNA reads TGTGCCATCAGCGCCGATTCGGAGGCCCAAGAAAAACTGTTTTTT. This sequence encodes CAISADSEAQEKLFF. The chain recombines TRBV10-3 with TRBJ1-4; D gene ambiguous. CDR3 length equals 15 residues. The germline CDR1 and CDR2 sequences are ENHRY and SYGVKD. V lost 6 bases and J 8 bases, leaving 19 bases between the germline ends.

The chain carries TRBV7-9 and TRBJ1-3; no firm D call. V was clipped by 5 bases and J by 1 base, with 15 bases between them. The length of the CDR3 is 16 residues. Germline V gives CDR1 SEHNR, CDR2 FQNEAQ (reference sequence). CDR3 loop: CASSAREGSSGNTIYF. The CDR3 DNA follows: TGTGCCAGCAGCGCCCGGGAGGGAAGTTCTGGAAACACCATATATTTT. Drawing the rest from reference TRBV7-9 and TRBJ1-3, the complete variable domain is DTGVSQNPRHKITKRGQNVTFRCDPISEHNRLYWYRQTLGQGPEFLTYFQNEAQLEKSRLLSDRFSAERPKGSFSTLEIQRTEQGDSAMYLCASSAREGSSGNTIYFGEGSWLTVV.

This sequence joins TRBV9 and TRBJ2-2, with TRBD2 as a possible D gene (5 bases). Trimming left V 0 bases short and J 9 bases short, with 6 bases between. This CDR3 comprises 12 residues. Germline lookup yields CDR1 SGDLS and CDR2 YYNGEE. The CDR3 coding sequence is TGTGCCAGCAGCGTAGGAGGGAGGGAGCTGTTTTTT. Translating it yields CASSVGGRELFF.

This sequence joins TRBV10-1 and TRBJ2-1; the D gene is possibly TRBD1 (5 bases). V dropped 4 bases and J dropped 0 bases, with 10 bases sitting between them. The CDR3 runs to 15 residues. Germline V CDR1 and CDR2: WNHNN, SYGVQD (reference sequence). CDR3 residues: CASSGRTSSYNEQFF. The CDR3 nucleotides read TGCGCCAGCAGTGGTCGGACAAGCTCCTACAATGAGCAGTTCTTC.

The genes are TRBV4-1 and TRBJ1-1; 9 nucleotides agree with TRBD1. V gave up 4 bases and J gave up 6 bases; unmatched junction bases: 3. This CDR3 is 13 amino acids long. The germline CDR1 and CDR2 sequences are MGHRA and YSYEKL. The CDR3 sequence is CASSPTGGPEAFF. In DNA, the CDR3 is TGCGCCAGCAGCCCTACAGGGGGCCCTGAAGCTTTCTTT.

The V call is TRBV2, the J call TRBJ2-7, with unresolved D. The germline V gene encodes CDR1 SNHLY and CDR2 FYNNEI. The CDR3 is 14 amino acids. Trimming stripped 10 bases from V and 1 base from J, with 17 bases between. Written as DNA, the CDR3 is TGTGCCATCTACCGGAGTGGTAGGTCCTACGAGCAGTACTTC. As protein: CAIYRSGRSYEQYF.

The rearrangement links TRBV19 to TRBJ1-2, with 9 bases identical to TRBD1. Per the germline V gene, CDR1 is LNHDA and CDR2 is SQIVND (reference sequence). The CDR3 consists of 14 residues. J lost 6 bases, V lost 10 bases, and 12 bases had no gene match. In nucleotides, the CDR3 is TGTGCCACTGGGACAGGGCCCCTGGGCCATGGCTACACCTTC. Translated, it gives CATGTGPLGHGYTF.

The rearrangement joins TRBV15 to TRBJ2-7; no definite D call. Germline loops: CDR1 LNHNV, CDR2 YYDKDF (reference sequence). The CDR3 runs to 13 residues. Trimming took 3 bases from V and 4 from J, leaving 10 bases between them. CDR3 amino acids: CATSSPPRYEQYF. CDR3 sequence (DNA): TGTGCCACCAGCAGCCCCCCTAGATACGAGCAGTACTTC.

The chain recombines TRBV2 with TRBJ1-2; D ambiguous. Trimming left V 6 bases short and J 4 bases short, with 18 bases between. The CDR3 contains 15 residues. Germline V gene sequence: CDR1 SNHLY, CDR2 FYNNEI. CDR3 coding DNA: TGTGCCAGCAGCAAGACTCGACTTCCTACCTATGGCTACACCTTC. It codes for CASSKTRLPTYGYTF.

This chain connects TRBV28 to TRBJ2-5, with 8 bases identical to TRBD2. Germline V gene lookup returns CDR1 MDHEN and CDR2 SYDVKM. The CDR3 length is 15 residues. Unmatched junction bases numbered 3, after V lost 2 bases and J lost 1 base. Written as DNA, the CDR3 is TGTGCCAGCAGTTTACCTAGCGGGCCCCAAGAGACCCAGTACTTC. The encoded protein is CASSLPSGPQETQYF.

The V call is TRBV23-1, the J call TRBJ2-4, with D hard to call. TRBV23-1 is an ORF, with its function uncertain. The CDR3 extends over 16 amino acids. V was pared by 1 base and J by 0 bases, with 10 bases between. The CDR3 DNA reads as TGCGCCAGCAGTCAATGGCGGTCGGGAGCCAAAAACATTCAGTACTTC. Translating gives CASSQWRSGAKNIQYF.

This chain connects TRBV2 to TRBJ1-5, with unresolved D. The CDR3 runs to 13 residues. V shed 5 bases and J shed 2 bases, with 7 bases lying between them. The germline CDR1 and CDR2 sequences are SNHLY and FYNNEI. The CDR3 here is CASSPEGNQPQHF. CDR3 in DNA: TGTGCCAGCAGTCCGGAGGGCAATCAGCCCCAGCATTTT.

The chain couples TRBV10-3 to TRBJ2-1; D is possibly TRBD1 (5 bases). Trimming removed 6 bases from V and 6 bases from J, with 9 bases in between. CDR1 and CDR2 from the germline V gene are ENHRY and SYGVKD. There are 12 residues in the CDR3. This CDR3 is CAIRTDSNEQFF. The CDR3, as DNA: TGTGCCATCAGGACAGATAGCAATGAGCAGTTCTTC.

This sequence joins TRBV6-5 and TRBJ1-5; 7 bases align to TRBD1. After removal of 6 bases from V and 2 bases from J, the junction contained 4 bases not matched to a gene. From germline, CDR1 is MNHEY and CDR2 SVGAGI. CDR3 size: 14 residues. DNA for the CDR3: TGTGCCAGCAGCCGGACAGGACGCAATCAGCCCCAGCATTTT. Encoded protein: CASSRTGRNQPQHF.

This clone was detected once. The gene calls are TRBV27 and TRBJ1-4; 8 positions agree with TRBD1. The V gene's germline CDR1 is MNHEY and CDR2 SMNVEV (reference sequence). J lost 0 bases, V lost 6 bases, and 3 bases had no gene match. The CDR3 spans 15 residues. CDR3 loop: CASRGTGATNEKLFF. CDR3 DNA sequence: TGTGCCAGCAGAGGGACAGGCGCAACTAATGAAAAACTGTTTTTT.

The rearrangement uses TRBV28 and TRBJ2-3, with D perhaps TRBD2 (6 bases). Deletions cut 10 bases from V and 1 base from J, with 15 bases between. CDR1 and CDR2 (germline): MDHEN, SYDVKM. The CDR3 loop spans 14 amino acids. The CDR3 spells CAISAGSGTDTQYF. For the CDR3, the DNA is TGTGCCATCTCGGCCGGGAGTGGCACAGATACGCAGTATTTT.

Only a few counts were recorded for this clone. V usage is TRBV27 and J usage is TRBJ1-2; TRBD1 is a possible D gene (6 bases). The V end was cut by 6 bases, the J end by 10 bases, with 18 bases between. There are 13 residues in the CDR3. Germline values: CDR1 MNHEY, CDR2 SMNVEV (reference sequence). The CDR3 sequence is CASSRDMLVPYTF. The CDR3, as DNA: TGTGCCAGCAGCCGGGACATGCTGGTACCCTACACCTTC.